This T cell receptor (beta chain) was observed in a study of blood T cell repertoires in COVID-19. Overall study: Samples taken during acute and convalescent COVID-19 were collected in the United States, Italy and Spain. PBMCs, B-cell-depleted T cells, or T cells provided the cDNA or gDNA that made up the material.

Only in-frame clones appear in the TCRdb table, and some are missing; sequencing was by immunoSEQ multiplex PCR. This sample yields 150,000 to 160,000 clones, of which 80% are seen a single time; under 0.75% belongs to the top ten. Per the germline V gene, CDR1 is LNHDA and CDR2 is SQIVND (reference sequence). CDR3 length: 13 amino acids. The V and J genes are TRBV19 and TRBJ2-1; 7 bases line up with TRBD2. This sequence originates from a man aged 60 to 69 with acute or convalescent COVID-19. The sequencing sample was made of peripheral blood. As DNA, the CDR3 is TGTGCTTCGCGGGGGTTAGGATACAATGAGCAGTTCTTC. It yields the protein CASRGLGYNEQFF. Full variable domain (remainder filled in from reference TRBV19 and TRBJ2-1): DGGITQSPKYLFRKEGQNVTLSCEQNLNHDAMYWYRQDPGQGLRLIYYSQIVNDFQKGDIAEGYSVSREKKESFPLTVTSAQKNPTAFYLCASRGLGYNEQFFGPGTRLTVL.